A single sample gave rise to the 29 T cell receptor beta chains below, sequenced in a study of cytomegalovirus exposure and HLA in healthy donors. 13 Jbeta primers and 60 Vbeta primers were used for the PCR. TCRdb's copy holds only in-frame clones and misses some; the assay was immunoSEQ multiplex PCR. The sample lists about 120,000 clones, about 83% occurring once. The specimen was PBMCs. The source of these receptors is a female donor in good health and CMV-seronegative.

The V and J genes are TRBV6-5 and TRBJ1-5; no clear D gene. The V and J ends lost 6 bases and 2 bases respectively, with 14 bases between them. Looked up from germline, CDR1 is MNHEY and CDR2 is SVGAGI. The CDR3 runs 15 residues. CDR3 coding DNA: TGTGCCAGCAGGCACGGGGTCGAAGGCAATCAGCCCCAGCATTTT. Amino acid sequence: CASRHGVEGNQPQHF.

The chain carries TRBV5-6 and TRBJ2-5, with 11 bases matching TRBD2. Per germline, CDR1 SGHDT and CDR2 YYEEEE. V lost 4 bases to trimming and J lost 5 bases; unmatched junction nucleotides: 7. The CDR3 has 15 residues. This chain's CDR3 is CASSIAGGPGETQYF. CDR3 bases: TGTGCCAGCAGCATAGCGGGGGGGCCAGGGGAGACCCAGTACTTC. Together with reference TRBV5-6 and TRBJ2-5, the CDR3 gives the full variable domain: DAGVTQSPTHLIKTRGQQVTLRCSPKSGHDTVSWYQQALGQGPQFIFQYYEEEERQRGNFPDRFSGHQFPNYSSELNVNALLLGDSALYLCASSIAGGPGETQYFGPGTRLLVL.

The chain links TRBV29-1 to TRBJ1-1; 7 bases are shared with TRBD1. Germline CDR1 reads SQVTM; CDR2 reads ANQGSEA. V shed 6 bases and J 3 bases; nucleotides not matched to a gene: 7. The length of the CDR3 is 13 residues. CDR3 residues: CSVTTGVDTEAFF. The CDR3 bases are TGCAGCGTCACCACAGGGGTCGACACTGAAGCTTTCTTT.

The CDR3 loop reads CASTRPGTGGTEAFF. The CDR3 DNA is TGTGCCAGCACCAGGCCCGGGACAGGGGGCACTGAAGCTTTCTTT. This chain joins TRBV5-5 and TRBJ1-1, with 11 bases matching TRBD1. In germline, CDR1 is SGHKS, CDR2 YYEKEE (reference sequence). CDR3 length equals 15 residues. Trimming removed 6 bases from V and 4 bases from J; junction bases left unmatched: 8.

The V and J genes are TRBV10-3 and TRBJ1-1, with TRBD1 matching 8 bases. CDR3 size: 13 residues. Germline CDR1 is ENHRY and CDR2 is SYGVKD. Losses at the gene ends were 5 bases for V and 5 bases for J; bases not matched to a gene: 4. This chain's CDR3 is CAISPRGLTEAFF. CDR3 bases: TGTGCCATCAGTCCCAGGGGGCTTACTGAAGCTTTCTTT.

This CDR3 is CAISMGGYEQYF. DNA of the CDR3: TGTGCCATCTCGATGGGGGGCTACGAGCAGTACTTC. This sequence joins TRBV10-3 and TRBJ2-7; D is perhaps TRBD2 (6 bases). The CDR3 has 12 amino acids. The germline gives CDR1 ENHRY, CDR2 SYGVKD. V was pared by 8 bases and J by 3 bases, with 11 bases between.

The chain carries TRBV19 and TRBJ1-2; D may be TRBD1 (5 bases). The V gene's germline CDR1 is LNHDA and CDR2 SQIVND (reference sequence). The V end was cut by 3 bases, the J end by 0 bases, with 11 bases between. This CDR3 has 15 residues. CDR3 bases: TGTGCCAGTAGTATGGGGGGATTCTCTAACTATGGCTACACCTTC. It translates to CASSMGGFSNYGYTF.

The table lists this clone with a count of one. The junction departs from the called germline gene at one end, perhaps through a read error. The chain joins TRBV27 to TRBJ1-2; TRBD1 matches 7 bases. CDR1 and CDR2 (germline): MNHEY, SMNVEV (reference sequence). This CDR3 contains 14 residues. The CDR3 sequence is CASSISQGFYGYTF. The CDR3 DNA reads TGTGCCAGCAGTATATCACAGGGGTTTTATGGCTACACCTTC.

This chain's CDR3 is CASSQKVAGYTF. CDR3 DNA: TGTGCCAGCAGCCAGAAAGTCGCTGGCTACACCTTC. The chain uses TRBV2 and TRBJ1-2; no reliable D call. The CDR3 is 12 residues long. Trimming took off 6 bases at V and 7 bases at J, with 12 bases between the two ends. Germline loops: CDR1 SNHLY, CDR2 FYNNEI.

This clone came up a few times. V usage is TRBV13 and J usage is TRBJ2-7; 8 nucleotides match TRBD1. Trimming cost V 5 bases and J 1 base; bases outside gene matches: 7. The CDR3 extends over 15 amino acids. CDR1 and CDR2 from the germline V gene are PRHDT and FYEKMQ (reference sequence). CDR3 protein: CASSASDRESYEQYF. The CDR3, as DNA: TGTGCCAGCAGCGCTTCGGACAGGGAGTCCTACGAGCAGTACTTC.

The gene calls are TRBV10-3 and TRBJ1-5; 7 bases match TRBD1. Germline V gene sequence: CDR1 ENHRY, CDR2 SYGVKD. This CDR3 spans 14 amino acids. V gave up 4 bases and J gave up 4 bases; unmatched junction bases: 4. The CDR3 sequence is CAISVKQGNQPQHF. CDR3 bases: TGTGCCATCAGTGTAAAACAGGGGAATCAGCCCCAGCATTTT.

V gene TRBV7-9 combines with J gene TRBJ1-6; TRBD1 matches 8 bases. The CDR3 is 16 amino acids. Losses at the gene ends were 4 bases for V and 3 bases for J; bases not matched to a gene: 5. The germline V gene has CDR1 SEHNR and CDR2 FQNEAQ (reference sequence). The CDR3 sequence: CASSWGDRNYNSPLHF. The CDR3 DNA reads TGTGCCAGCAGCTGGGGGGACAGGAACTATAATTCACCCCTCCACTTT.

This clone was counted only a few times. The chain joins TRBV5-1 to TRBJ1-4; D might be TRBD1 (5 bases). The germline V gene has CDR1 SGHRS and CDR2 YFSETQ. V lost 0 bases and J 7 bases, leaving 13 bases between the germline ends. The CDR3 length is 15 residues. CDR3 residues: CASSLAWRGGEKLFF. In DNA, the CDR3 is TGCGCCAGCAGCTTGGCGTGGCGGGGGGGTGAAAAACTGTTTTTT.

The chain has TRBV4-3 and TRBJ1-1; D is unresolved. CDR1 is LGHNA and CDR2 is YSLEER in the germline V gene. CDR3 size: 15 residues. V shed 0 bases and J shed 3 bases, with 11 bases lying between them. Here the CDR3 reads CASSQDWAVYTEAFF. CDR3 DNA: TGCGCCAGCAGCCAAGATTGGGCAGTCTACACTGAAGCTTTCTTT.

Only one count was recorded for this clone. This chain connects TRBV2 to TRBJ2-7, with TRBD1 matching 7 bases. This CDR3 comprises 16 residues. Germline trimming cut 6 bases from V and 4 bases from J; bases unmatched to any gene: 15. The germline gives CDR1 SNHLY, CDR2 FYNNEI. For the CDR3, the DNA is TGTGCCAGCAGCCACCGGAGACAGGGAAATTCGTACGAGCAGTACTTC. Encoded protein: CASSHRRQGNSYEQYF. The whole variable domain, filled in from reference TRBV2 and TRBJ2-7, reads EPEVTQTPSHQVTQMGQEVILRCVPISNHLYFYWYRQILGQKVEFLVSFYNNEISEKSEIFDDQFSVERPDGSNFTLKIRSTKLEDSAMYFCASSHRRQGNSYEQYFGPGTRLTVT.

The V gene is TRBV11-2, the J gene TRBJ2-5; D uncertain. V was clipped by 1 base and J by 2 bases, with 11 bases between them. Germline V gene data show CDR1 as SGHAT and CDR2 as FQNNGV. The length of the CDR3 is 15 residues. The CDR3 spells CASSLVVGGQETQYF. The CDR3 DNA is TGTGCCAGCAGCTTAGTGGTCGGCGGACAAGAGACCCAGTACTTC.

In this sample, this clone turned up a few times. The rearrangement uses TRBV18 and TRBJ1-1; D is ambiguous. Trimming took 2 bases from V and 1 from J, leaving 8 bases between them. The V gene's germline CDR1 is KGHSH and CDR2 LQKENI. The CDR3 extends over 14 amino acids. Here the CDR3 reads CASSPGPKNTEAFF. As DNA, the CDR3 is TGTGCCAGCTCACCAGGGCCTAAGAACACTGAAGCTTTCTTT.

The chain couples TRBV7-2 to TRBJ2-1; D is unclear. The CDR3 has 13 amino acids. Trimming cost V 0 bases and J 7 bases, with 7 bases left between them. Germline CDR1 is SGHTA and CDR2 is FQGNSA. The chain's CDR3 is CASSLALRNEQFF. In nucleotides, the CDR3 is TGTGCCAGCAGCTTAGCCCTGCGTAATGAGCAGTTCTTC.

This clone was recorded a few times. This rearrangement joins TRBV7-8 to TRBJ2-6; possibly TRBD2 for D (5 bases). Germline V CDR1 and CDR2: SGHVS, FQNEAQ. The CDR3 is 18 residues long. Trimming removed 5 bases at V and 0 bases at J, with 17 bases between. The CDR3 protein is CASSAKGLDFSGANVLTF. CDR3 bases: TGTGCCAGCAGCGCCAAGGGATTGGACTTCTCTGGGGCCAACGTCCTGACTTTC. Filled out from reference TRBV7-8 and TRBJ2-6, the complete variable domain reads GAGVSQSPRYKVAKRGQDVALRCDPISGHVSLFWYQQALGQGPEFLTYFQNEAQLDKSGLPSDRFFAERPEGSVSTLKIQRTQQEDSAVYLCASSAKGLDFSGANVLTFGAGSRLTVL.

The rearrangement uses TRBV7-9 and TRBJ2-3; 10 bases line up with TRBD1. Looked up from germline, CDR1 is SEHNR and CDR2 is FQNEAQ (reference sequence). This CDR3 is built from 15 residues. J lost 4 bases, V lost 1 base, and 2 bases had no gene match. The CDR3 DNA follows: TGTGCCAGCAGCTTAGGGGGGACAGGGGCAGATACGCAGTATTTT. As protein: CASSLGGTGADTQYF.

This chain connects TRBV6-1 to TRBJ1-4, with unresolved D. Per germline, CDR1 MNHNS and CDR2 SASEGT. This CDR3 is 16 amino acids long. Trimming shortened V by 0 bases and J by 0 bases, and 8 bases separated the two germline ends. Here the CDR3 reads CASSEAQEATNEKLFF. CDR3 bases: TGTGCCAGCAGTGAAGCCCAGGAGGCAACTAATGAAAAACTGTTTTTT.

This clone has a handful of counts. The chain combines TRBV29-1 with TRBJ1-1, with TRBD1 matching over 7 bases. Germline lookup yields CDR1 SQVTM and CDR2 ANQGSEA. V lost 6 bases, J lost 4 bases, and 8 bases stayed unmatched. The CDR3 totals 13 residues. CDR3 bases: TGCAGCGTAGAAACAGGGGCGGCCACTGAAGCTTTCTTT. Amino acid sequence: CSVETGAATEAFF.

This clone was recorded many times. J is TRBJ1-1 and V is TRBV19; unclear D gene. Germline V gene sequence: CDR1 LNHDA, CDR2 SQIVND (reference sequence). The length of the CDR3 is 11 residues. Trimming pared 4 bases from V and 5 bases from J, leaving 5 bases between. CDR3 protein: CASSTITEAFF. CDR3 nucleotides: TGTGCCAGTAGTACCATTACTGAAGCTTTCTTT.

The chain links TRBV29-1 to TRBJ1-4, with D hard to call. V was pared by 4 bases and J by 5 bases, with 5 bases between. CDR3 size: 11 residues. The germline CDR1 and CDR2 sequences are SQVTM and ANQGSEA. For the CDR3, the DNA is TGCAGCGTTGGAGGGAATGAAAAACTGTTTTTT. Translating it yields CSVGGNEKLFF.

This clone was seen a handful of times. The CDR3 DNA is TGCGCCAGCAGCTTGGCACCGGGACAGAGCACAGATACGCAGTATTTT. It yields the protein CASSLAPGQSTDTQYF. This chain joins TRBV5-1 and TRBJ2-3; 7 bases agree with TRBD1. J gave up 0 bases and V 0 bases, and 4 bases lay outside the gene matches. Germline assignment: CDR1 SGHRS and CDR2 YFSETQ. The CDR3 runs 16 residues. Based on the CDR3 plus reference TRBV5-1 and TRBJ2-3, the full variable domain is KAGVTQTPRYLIKTRGQQVTLSCSPISGHRSVSWYQQTPGQGLQFLFEYFSETQRNKGNFPGRFSGRQFSNSRSEMNVSTLELGDSALYLCASSLAPGQSTDTQYFGPGTRLTVL.

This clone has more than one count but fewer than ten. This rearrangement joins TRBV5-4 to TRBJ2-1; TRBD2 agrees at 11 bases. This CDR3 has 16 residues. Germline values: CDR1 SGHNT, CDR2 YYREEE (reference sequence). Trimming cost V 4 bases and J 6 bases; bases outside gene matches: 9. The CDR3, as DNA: TGTGCCAGCAGCCAAGATCATAGCGGGGGGGCCAATGAGCAGTTCTTC. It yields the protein CASSQDHSGGANEQFF.

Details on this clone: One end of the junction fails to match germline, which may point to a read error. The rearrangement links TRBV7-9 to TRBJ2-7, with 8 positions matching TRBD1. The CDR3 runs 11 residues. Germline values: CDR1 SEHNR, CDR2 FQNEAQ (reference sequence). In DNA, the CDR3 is TGTGCCAGCAGCCCCGGGACAGGAGCAAGTTTC. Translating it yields CASSPGTGASF.

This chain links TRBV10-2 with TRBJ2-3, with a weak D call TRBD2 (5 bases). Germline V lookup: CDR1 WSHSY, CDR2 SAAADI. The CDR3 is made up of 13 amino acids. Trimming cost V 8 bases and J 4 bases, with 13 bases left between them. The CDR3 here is CASAQARADTQYF. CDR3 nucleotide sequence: TGCGCCAGCGCCCAGGCGAGGGCAGATACGCAGTATTTT.

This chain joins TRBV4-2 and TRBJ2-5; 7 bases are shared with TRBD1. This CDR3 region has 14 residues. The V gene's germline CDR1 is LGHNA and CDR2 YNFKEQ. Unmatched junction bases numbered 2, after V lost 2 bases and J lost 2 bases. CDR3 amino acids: CASSQPGQQETQYF. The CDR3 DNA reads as TGTGCCAGCAGCCAACCGGGACAGCAAGAGACCCAGTACTTC.